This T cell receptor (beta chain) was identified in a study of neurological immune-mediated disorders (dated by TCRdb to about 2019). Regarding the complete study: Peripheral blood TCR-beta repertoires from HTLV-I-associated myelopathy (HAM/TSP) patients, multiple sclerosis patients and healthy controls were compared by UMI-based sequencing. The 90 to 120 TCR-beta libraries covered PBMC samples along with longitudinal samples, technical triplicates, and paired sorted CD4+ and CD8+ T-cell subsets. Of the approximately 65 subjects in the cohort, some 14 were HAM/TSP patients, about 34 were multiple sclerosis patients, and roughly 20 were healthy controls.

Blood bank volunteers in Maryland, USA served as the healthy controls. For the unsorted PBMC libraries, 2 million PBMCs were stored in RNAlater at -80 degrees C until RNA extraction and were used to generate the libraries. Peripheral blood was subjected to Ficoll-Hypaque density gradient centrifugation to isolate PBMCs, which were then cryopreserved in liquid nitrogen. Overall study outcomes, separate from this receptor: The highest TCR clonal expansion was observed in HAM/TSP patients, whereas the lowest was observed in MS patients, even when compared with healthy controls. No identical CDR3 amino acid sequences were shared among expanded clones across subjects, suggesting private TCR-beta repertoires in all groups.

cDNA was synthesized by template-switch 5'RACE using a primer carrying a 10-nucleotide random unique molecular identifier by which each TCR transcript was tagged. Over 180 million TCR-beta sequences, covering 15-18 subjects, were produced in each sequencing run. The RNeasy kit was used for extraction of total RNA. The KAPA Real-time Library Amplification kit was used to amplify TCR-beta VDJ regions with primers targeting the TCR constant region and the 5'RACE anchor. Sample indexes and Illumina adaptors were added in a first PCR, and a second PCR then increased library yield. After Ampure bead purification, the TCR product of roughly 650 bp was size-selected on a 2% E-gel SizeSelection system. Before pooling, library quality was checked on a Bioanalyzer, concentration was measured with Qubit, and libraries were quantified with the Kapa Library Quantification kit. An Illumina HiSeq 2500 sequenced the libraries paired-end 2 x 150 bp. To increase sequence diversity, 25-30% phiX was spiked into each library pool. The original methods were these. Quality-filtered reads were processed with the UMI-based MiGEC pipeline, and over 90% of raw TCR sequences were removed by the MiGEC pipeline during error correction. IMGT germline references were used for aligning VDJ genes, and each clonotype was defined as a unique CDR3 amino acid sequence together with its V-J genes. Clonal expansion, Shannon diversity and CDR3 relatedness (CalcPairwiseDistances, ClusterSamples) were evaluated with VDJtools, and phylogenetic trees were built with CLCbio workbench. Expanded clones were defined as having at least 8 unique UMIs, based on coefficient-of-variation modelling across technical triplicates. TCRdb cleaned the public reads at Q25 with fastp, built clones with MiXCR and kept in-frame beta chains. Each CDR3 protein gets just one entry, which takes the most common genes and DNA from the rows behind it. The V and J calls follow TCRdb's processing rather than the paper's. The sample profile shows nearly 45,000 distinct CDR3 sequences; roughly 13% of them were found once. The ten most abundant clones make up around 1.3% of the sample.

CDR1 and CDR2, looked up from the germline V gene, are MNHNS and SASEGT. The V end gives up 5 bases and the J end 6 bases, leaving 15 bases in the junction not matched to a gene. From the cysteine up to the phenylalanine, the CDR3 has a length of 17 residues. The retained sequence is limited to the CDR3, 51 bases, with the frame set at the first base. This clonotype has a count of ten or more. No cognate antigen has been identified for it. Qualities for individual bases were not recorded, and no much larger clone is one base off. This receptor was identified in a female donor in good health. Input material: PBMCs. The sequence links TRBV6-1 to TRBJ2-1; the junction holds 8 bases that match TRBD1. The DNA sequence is TGTGCCAGCAGTTTCGAAGGACAGGGTGAGTCCCTCAATGAGCAGTTCTTC. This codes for CASSFEGQGESLNEQFF.